The T cell receptor beta chain described here comes from a study of graft-versus-host responses after intestinal transplantation. Per the germline V gene, CDR1 is MNHEY and CDR2 is SVGAGI. V gave up 2 bases and J gave up 1 base; unmatched junction bases: 5. The CDR3 sequence is 15 residues long. Sequencing was performed with immunoSEQ multiplex PCR; in TCRdb, only in-frame clones are kept and a portion is missing. The repertoire has under 75,000 clones, 75% to 90% of them found once; the top ten carry under 2%. Processing released intraepithelial and lamina propria lymphocytes from the graft tissue. V gene TRBV6-5 combines with J gene TRBJ2-7, with TRBD1 matching over 7 bases. This receptor was identified in a human patient who received an intestinal transplant, so some T cells may come from the graft donor. The source was ileum tissue, collected 350 to 400 days after transplant. For the CDR3, the DNA is TGTGCCAGCAGTTACGGGGCAGGGGGATCCTACGAGCAGTACTTC. Translation: CASSYGAGGSYEQYF.